Below are 22 T cell receptor beta chains sequenced from a single sample in a study of CD8 T cells in ankylosing spondylitis. TCRdb reprocessed the 5' RACE reads with MiXCR, giving one entry per CDR3 protein. The data show around 150,000 distinct CDR3 sequences, with around 43% seen just once and about 15% held by the top ten. The sequenced sample consisted of synovial fluid, either unsorted or a sorted T cell fraction (not recorded which). The source is a male donor with ankylosing spondylitis.

The chain carries TRBV29-1 and TRBJ1-2, with 11 bases fitting TRBD1. The J segment lost 4 bases and the V segment lost 3 bases, leaving 7 bases of the junction unmatched. CDR3 size: 15 residues. Germline V gives CDR1 SQVTM, CDR2 ANQGSEA. The CDR3 bases are TGCAGCGTTGAGTGGACAGGGGGCTGGCCCTATGGCTACACCTTC. It codes for CSVEWTGGWPYGYTF. The full variable domain, in which reference TRBV29-1 and TRBJ1-2 provide the parts outside the CDR3, is SAVISQKPSRDICQRGTSLTIQCQVDSQVTMMFWYRQQPGQSLTLIATANQGSEATYESGFVIDKFPISRPNLTFSTLTVSNMSPEDSSIYLCSVEWTGGWPYGYTFGSGTRLTVV.

The J gene is TRBJ1-3, the V gene TRBV6-2 or TRBV6-3; D is uncertain. This CDR3 contains 15 residues. V shed 4 bases and J shed 0 bases, with 10 bases lying between them. Looked up from germline, CDR1 is MNHEY and CDR2 is SVGEGT. The CDR3 protein is CASSWLRSSGNTIYF. The CDR3, as DNA: TGTGCCAGCAGTTGGCTCCGGAGCTCTGGAAACACCATATATTTT.

The chain carries TRBV7-2 and TRBJ2-7; 9 nucleotides match TRBD1. Trimming at V came to 3 bases and at J to 5 bases, leaving 8 bases not matched to a gene. The CDR3 consists of 15 residues. From germline, CDR1 is SGHTA and CDR2 FQGNSA. CDR3 amino acids: CASSLTGGILHEQYF. CDR3 in DNA: TGTGCCAGCAGCTTGACAGGGGGAATTTTACACGAGCAGTACTTC. Full variable domain (rest looked up from reference TRBV7-2 and TRBJ2-7): GAGVSQSPSNKVTEKGKDVELRCDPISGHTALYWYRQSLGQGLEFLIYFQGNSAPDKSGLPSDRFSAERTGGSVSTLTIQRTQQEDSAVYLCASSLTGGILHEQYFGPGTRLTVT.

This rearrangement joins TRBV12-3 or TRBV12-4 to TRBJ2-2, with D possibly TRBD2 on 5 matching bases. The CDR3 sequence is 14 residues long. V was cut by 6 bases and J by 5 bases, with 13 bases left in between. This chain's CDR3 is CASRAPGYTGELFF. CDR3 sequence (DNA): TGTGCCAGCAGGGCCCCGGGATATACCGGGGAGCTGTTTTTT.

This clonotype was counted a few times. The chain combines TRBV27 with TRBJ1-1, with D perhaps matching TRBD1 (6 bases). CDR3 length: 16 residues. V lost 0 bases, J lost 4 bases, and 15 bases lay in between. Germline V gives CDR1 MNHEY, CDR2 SMNVEV (reference sequence). In DNA, the CDR3 is TGTGCCAGCAGTTTATCGGGGGGGCTTTGGGTCACTGAAGCTTTCTTT. Amino acid sequence: CASSLSGGLWVTEAFF.

Remarks on this clonotype: The junction shows a germline mismatch at one end, possibly a read error. This rearrangement joins TRBV27 to TRBJ2-1, with 9 bases aligning to TRBD2. The V gene's germline CDR1 is MNHEY and CDR2 SMNVEV (reference sequence). This CDR3 is 15 amino acids long. CDR3 sequence reads: CASSLRRGGYDEQFF. For the CDR3, the DNA is TGTGCCAGCAGTTTACGGCGGGGGGGCTACGATGAGCAGTTCTTC.

The J gene is TRBJ2-7, the V gene TRBV5-6, with D unclear. CDR1 and CDR2 (germline): SGHDT, YYEEEE. The CDR3 runs 13 residues. V shed 5 bases and J shed 0 bases, with 9 bases lying between them. The CDR3, as DNA: TGTGCCAGCAGGTTCGTGGCCTCCTACGAGCAGTACTTC. Translating gives CASRFVASYEQYF.

This clonotype was picked up many times. This chain connects TRBV4-2 to TRBJ2-7; possibly TRBD2 for D (5 bases). From germline, CDR1 is LGHNA and CDR2 YNFKEQ. The length of the CDR3 is 13 residues. V lost 1 base, J lost 8 bases, and 12 bases lay in between. The CDR3 is CASSQGRRTKQYF. DNA of the CDR3: TGTGCCAGCAGCCAAGGCCGGAGGACGAAGCAGTACTTC.

This clonotype has more than one count but fewer than ten. This chain joins TRBV20-1 and TRBJ1-1; weak D call: TRBD1 (5 bases). Germline-derived CDR1 and CDR2 are DFQATT and SNEGSKA (reference sequence). This CDR3 is 12 amino acids long. The CDR3 is CSAPQGDTEAFF. CDR3 DNA: TGCAGCGCCCCGCAGGGTGACACTGAAGCTTTCTTT.

The chain's CDR3 is CASSTAGLSYNEQFF. DNA for the CDR3: TGTGCCAGCAGTACGGCGGGACTTTCCTACAATGAGCAGTTCTTC. The rearrangement links TRBV12-3 or TRBV12-4 to TRBJ2-1; tentatively, D is TRBD2 (6 bases). This CDR3 has 15 amino acids. V shed 5 bases and J shed 1 base, with 12 bases lying between them.

This clonotype was seen a few times. V usage is TRBV29-1 and J usage is TRBJ1-4, with D unclear. With 5 bases removed from V and 0 bases from J, the gap between germline ends came to 13 bases. In germline, CDR1 is SQVTM, CDR2 ANQGSEA. The CDR3 is 15 residues long. The chain's CDR3 is CSVTGEPATNEKLFF. CDR3 nucleotide sequence: TGCAGCGTTACCGGGGAGCCTGCAACTAATGAAAAACTGTTTTTT.

The chain combines TRBV4-1 with TRBJ1-1; no clear D gene. Germline CDR1 and CDR2: MGHRA and YSYEKL. CDR3 size: 14 residues. The V gene lost 5 bases and the J gene lost 1 base, with 11 bases spanning the gap. In DNA form, the CDR3 reads TGCGCCAGCAGCTCCCGACAAGCGAACACTGAAGCTTTCTTT. Its translation: CASSSRQANTEAFF.

This clonotype came up a few times. V usage is TRBV5-6 and J usage is TRBJ2-3; TRBD1 matches 10 bases. The CDR3 consists of 15 residues. The trim removed 6 bases at V and 4 bases at J, leaving 8 bases unmatched. Germline CDR1 and CDR2: SGHDT and YYEEEE. DNA of the CDR3: TGTGCCAGCATCCGCGAGGGGACAGGGGCAGATACGCAGTATTTT. It yields the protein CASIREGTGADTQYF.

This clonotype was observed a few times. This sequence joins TRBV28 and TRBJ1-5; D possibly corresponds to TRBD1 (5 bases). V was clipped by 6 bases and J by 8 bases, with 17 bases between them. Germline lookup yields CDR1 MDHEN and CDR2 SYDVKM. This CDR3 comprises 14 residues. CDR3 DNA sequence: TGTGCCAGCAGCGTACTGACAGCCATCAAGCCCCAGCATTTT. Amino acids: CASSVLTAIKPQHF.

This clonotype was detected ten times or more. This rearrangement joins TRBV5-5 to TRBJ1-1, with D maybe TRBD1 (6 bases). The V gene's germline CDR1 is SGHKS and CDR2 YYEKEE (reference sequence). This CDR3 region has 15 residues. V shed 4 bases and J shed 4 bases, with 17 bases lying between them. CDR3 region: CASSTLIQGFTEAFF. In DNA form, the CDR3 reads TGTGCCAGCAGCACCTTAATACAGGGATTCACTGAAGCTTTCTTT.

This clonotype was detected only a few times. V and J are TRBV20-1 and TRBJ2-1, with a weak D call TRBD2 (7 bases). This CDR3 region has 14 residues. V lost 5 bases to trimming and J lost 8 bases, with 19 bases between them. Germline V lookup: CDR1 DFQATT, CDR2 SNEGSKA (reference sequence). The CDR3 spells CSAEGDYFIHEQFF. The CDR3 nucleotides read TGCAGTGCTGAGGGGGACTATTTCATACATGAGCAGTTCTTC.

This clonotype turned up a few times. The rearrangement uses TRBV30 and TRBJ2-2; D is possibly TRBD2 (6 bases). CDR1 is GTSNPN and CDR2 is SVGIG in the germline V gene (reference sequence). V was clipped by 0 bases and J by 7 bases, with 9 bases between them. The CDR3 is 13 residues long. The CDR3 DNA reads TGTGCCTGGAGTGTCTACGGGGGCGGGGAGCTGTTTTTT. Amino acid sequence: CAWSVYGGGELFF.

This sequence joins TRBV28 and TRBJ2-7; possibly TRBD1 or TRBD2 for D (5 bases each). The V end lost 7 bases, the J end lost 1 base, and 26 bases lay between the germline ends. CDR1 MDHEN and CDR2 SYDVKM come from the germline V gene. The CDR3 loop spans 18 amino acids. CDR3 bases: TGTGCCAGCACCTCACCCCGGTCCGGGACGGGTAAATCCTACGAGCAGTACTTC. It specifies CASTSPRSGTGKSYEQYF.

The J gene is TRBJ1-6, the V gene TRBV10-3; a weak D match, TRBD1 (5 bases). The CDR3 is 15 amino acids. V was clipped by 6 bases and J by 1 base, with 10 bases between them. CDR1 and CDR2 (germline): ENHRY, SYGVKD. The CDR3 region is CAIRQGGSYNSPLHF. CDR3 nucleotides: TGTGCCATCAGGCAGGGTGGGTCCTATAATTCACCCCTCCACTTT.

In this sample, this clonotype turned up many times. The chain carries TRBV12-3 or TRBV12-4 and TRBJ1-4; 8 positions match TRBD1. The V and J ends lost 6 bases and 2 bases, in that order; junction bases with no gene match: 2. This CDR3 spans 14 amino acids. The CDR3 loop reads CASRTGVTNEKLFF. The DNA for the CDR3 is TGTGCCAGCAGGACAGGGGTTACTAATGAAAAACTGTTTTTT.

In its sample, this clonotype was seen many times. V is TRBV27 and J is TRBJ1-2, with D perhaps TRBD1 (6 bases). This CDR3 has 16 residues. Germline-derived CDR1 and CDR2 are MNHEY and SMNVEV (reference sequence). Trimming cost V 3 bases and J 5 bases, with 19 bases left between them. CDR3 DNA: TGTGCCAGCAGTTTTGTCAAGAGGGGGGTGCGGTATGGCTACACCTTC. It encodes CASSFVKRGVRYGYTF.

The gene calls are TRBV7-9 and TRBJ1-1; a weak D match, TRBD1 (6 bases). The CDR3 is 16 residues long. The germline V gene encodes CDR1 SEHNR and CDR2 FQNEAQ (reference sequence). Trimming stripped 5 bases from V and 4 bases from J, with 20 bases between. The CDR3: CASSRDTGGIITEAFF. CDR3 sequence (DNA): TGTGCCAGCAGCCGGGACACCGGAGGGATAATCACTGAAGCTTTCTTT.